This section outlines one T cell receptor beta chain sequence together with its context. The sample originates from a study of shared clonotypes between healthy human individuals. TCRdb's table, derived via immunoSEQ multiplex PCR, lists solely in-frame clones and lacks some. Counted here are about 2 million clones, 85% to 95% occurring once; the ten biggest clones make up roughly 0.13%. Trimming removed 3 bases from V and 3 bases from J, with 18 bases in between. The CDR3 sequence is 16 residues long. The germline gives CDR1 SGDLS, CDR2 YYNGEE. The sequence was obtained from a man younger than 35 in good health. This chain connects TRBV9 to TRBJ2-5, with D possibly TRBD1 on 5 matching bases. The sample consisted of naive CD4+ T cells sorted from blood. Subset reported: CD45RA+ positively selected. The CDR3 loop reads CASSEPLLTVKETQYF. The CDR3 DNA reads TGTGCCAGCAGCGAGCCCCTTCTGACAGTCAAAGAGACCCAGTACTTC.